This T cell receptor beta chain was identified during a study of T-cell reconstitution after alpha-beta-depleted transplantation in children. Study-level results: Diversity of TCRbeta at day 60 was high in some patients, arising from surviving recipient T cells and thymic progenitors. A year had passed since transplant, and T-cell counts and diversity by then came mostly from newly produced T cells.

With respect to this clonotype: The antigen remains unidentified.

Germline V gives CDR1 MNHNS, CDR2 SASEGT. V lost 4 bases and J lost 3, with 15 bases in between. This CDR3 contains 15 residues. Library preparation (for TCRbeta) was performed with unique molecular identifiers. Each CDR3 protein gets one entry after TCRdb re-called the PCR reads with MiXCR. The table lists 250,000 to 300,000 distinct CDR3 sequences, about 7.3% of them singletons. This sequence joins TRBV6-1 and TRBJ1-2, with a weak D call TRBD1 (6 bases). This receptor was taken from a female patient aged 2 to 10 who had a stem cell transplant for Fanconi anemia, so the T cells may come from the graft donor. The specimen was peripheral blood, collected 360 days after TCRalphabeta/CD19-depleted stem cell transplant. For the CDR3, the DNA is TGTGCCAGCAGTGGCGCCAGGGGTGGCGACTATGGCTACACCTTC. Translation gives CASSGARGGDYGYTF.